The 20 T cell receptor beta chains below come from one sample, sequenced in a study of CD8 T cells in cerebrospinal fluid in Alzheimer's disease. TCRdb re-called the 10x single-cell sequencing reads and gives one entry per CDR3 protein, without DNA. This sample's clone table lists some 480 distinct CDR3 sequences. The sequenced sample consisted of cerebrospinal fluid. Receptor source: a human donor with Parkinson's disease.

V is TRBV3-1 and J is TRBJ2-5; TCRdb calls TRBD2, which cannot be checked without DNA. Germline CDR1 reads LGHDT; CDR2 reads YNNKEL (reference sequence). The length of the CDR3 is 14 residues. The CDR3 sequence is CASSHGTYGETQYF.

CDR3 in amino acids: CASSGGQGETQYF. The V and J genes are TRBV5-8 and TRBJ2-5; TCRdb selects TRBD1, and the lack of DNA leaves this call unchecked. CDR3 length equals 13 residues. Germline V gives CDR1 SGHTS, CDR2 YDEGEE.

This clonotype is called large based on its frequency. This rearrangement joins TRBV20-1 to TRBJ1-1; without DNA, the TCRdb call of TRBD1 cannot be checked. The CDR3 totals 13 residues. Germline V gene data show CDR1 as DFQATT and CDR2 as SNEGSKA (reference sequence). The CDR3 loop reads CSAPGGLNTEAFF.

By frequency, this clonotype is large. The V call is TRBV7-2, the J call TRBJ1-2; TCRdb outputs TRBD1, but without DNA this stays unchecked. Germline CDR1 SGHTA, CDR2 FQGNSA. This CDR3 is built from 15 residues. The CDR3: CASSGTGGVFLGYTF.

The chain carries TRBV19 and TRBJ1-5; as DNA is missing, the TRBD1 call by TCRdb cannot be tested. Germline loops: CDR1 LNHDA, CDR2 SQIVND (reference sequence). The CDR3 totals 14 residues. This chain's CDR3 is CASREGVGNQPQHF.

This clonotype is classed as medium-sized by frequency. J is TRBJ1-2 and V is TRBV20-1; lacking DNA, the TRBD1 call made by TCRdb goes unchecked. The CDR3 is 15 residues long. CDR1 and CDR2 from the germline V gene are DFQATT and SNEGSKA (reference sequence). CDR3 residues: CSATSGGPPGYGYTF.

The chain has TRBV14 and TRBJ1-2; TCRdb's D gene call, TRBD1, goes unchecked for lack of DNA. CDR3 length: 13 amino acids. Germline CDR1 SGHDN, CDR2 FVKESK. CDR3 residues: CASSPEDRYGYTF.

This chain connects TRBV2 to TRBJ1-2. Germline lookup yields CDR1 SNHLY and CDR2 FYNNEI. The CDR3 consists of 11 residues. CDR3: CASSPNYGYTF.

Judged by frequency, this clonotype is large. The V gene is TRBV6-6, the J gene TRBJ1-1; TCRdb proposes TRBD1, but this gene call is untestable without DNA. Per germline, CDR1 MNHNY and CDR2 SVGAGI (reference sequence). The CDR3 runs 13 residues. This chain's CDR3 is CASRHRGDTEAFF.

This clonotype registers medium-sized (0.01 to 0.1%) by frequency. This rearrangement joins TRBV27 to TRBJ2-2. The CDR3 is 13 residues long. CDR1 MNHEY and CDR2 SMNVEV come from the germline V gene (reference sequence). CDR3: CATSGARTGELFF.

This chain connects TRBV19 to TRBJ1-4. From germline, CDR1 is LNHDA and CDR2 SQIVND (reference sequence). The CDR3 totals 13 residues. CDR3 sequence: CASTGTTNEKLFF. Full variable domain (outside the CDR3, taken from reference TRBV19 and TRBJ1-4): DGGITQSPKYLFRKEGQNVTLSCEQNLNHDAMYWYRQDPGQGLRLIYYSQIVNDFQKGDIAEGYSVSREKKESFPLTVTSAQKNPTAFYLCASTGTTNEKLFFGSGTQLSVL.

This clonotype is deemed medium-sized (0.01 to 0.1%) by its frequency. The CDR3: CASSQTGTGWFF. The chain has TRBV5-6 and TRBJ2-1; TCRdb calls TRBD1, which cannot be checked without DNA. The CDR3 has 12 residues. Germline values: CDR1 SGHDT, CDR2 YYEEEE. Supplemented by reference TRBV5-6 and TRBJ2-1, the full variable domain reads DAGVTQSPTHLIKTRGQQVTLRCSPKSGHDTVSWYQQALGQGPQFIFQYYEEEERQRGNFPDRFSGHQFPNYSSELNVNALLLGDSALYLCASSQTGTGWFFGPGTRLTVL.

By frequency, this clonotype is medium-sized. V and J are TRBV11-2 and TRBJ1-1; TCRdb reports TRBD1, a call that lacks DNA to check it against. This CDR3 comprises 14 residues. Per germline, CDR1 SGHAT and CDR2 FQNNGV. CDR3 sequence reads: CASSLMEGDTEAFF.

By frequency, this clonotype registers medium-sized. This chain joins TRBV5-4 and TRBJ1-2; without DNA, the TCRdb call of TRBD1 cannot be checked. CDR1 is SGHNT and CDR2 is YYREEE in the germline V gene (reference sequence). This CDR3 has 14 residues. CDR3 region: CASSLVGTGGGYTF.

This clonotype registers medium-sized by frequency. The chain recombines TRBV3-1 with TRBJ1-2; TCRdb outputs TRBD1, but without DNA this stays unchecked. This CDR3 comprises 14 residues. Germline V gives CDR1 LGHDT, CDR2 YNNKEL (reference sequence). CDR3 sequence reads: CASSQGQNNYGYTF.

This clonotype is identified as medium-sized (0.01 to 0.1%) from frequency. V is TRBV6-5 and J is TRBJ1-2. Looked up from germline, CDR1 is MNHEY and CDR2 is SVGAGI. The CDR3 is made up of 15 amino acids. The CDR3 protein is CASSYKDSGFYGYTF.

This clonotype is called medium-sized based on its frequency. This sequence joins TRBV20-1 and TRBJ2-1; lacking DNA, the TRBD1 call made by TCRdb goes unchecked. CDR3 length: 18 amino acids. Per germline, CDR1 DFQATT and CDR2 SNEGSKA (reference sequence). CDR3 sequence reads: CSARGRTQGLALNNEQFF.

This clonotype ranks as large in terms of frequency. V usage is TRBV12-2 and J usage is TRBJ2-7; the D call of TRBD2 rests on TCRdb alone, since no DNA is present to check it. TRBV12-2 is a documented pseudogene. This CDR3 contains 15 residues. The CDR3 loop is CASRFWRGLPYEQYF.

The chain has TRBV27 and TRBJ2-2; TCRdb's D call, TRBD2, is unchecked because there is no DNA. From germline, CDR1 is MNHEY and CDR2 SMNVEV (reference sequence). CDR3 length: 16 residues. The chain's CDR3 is CASKGTAGANTGELFF.

Considering frequency, this clonotype is medium-sized. The chain uses TRBV2 and TRBJ2-1; absent DNA, TCRdb's TRBD2 call cannot be checked. Germline V gene data show CDR1 as SNHLY and CDR2 as FYNNEI. The CDR3 sequence is 13 residues long. This chain's CDR3 is CASSGLADNEQFF.